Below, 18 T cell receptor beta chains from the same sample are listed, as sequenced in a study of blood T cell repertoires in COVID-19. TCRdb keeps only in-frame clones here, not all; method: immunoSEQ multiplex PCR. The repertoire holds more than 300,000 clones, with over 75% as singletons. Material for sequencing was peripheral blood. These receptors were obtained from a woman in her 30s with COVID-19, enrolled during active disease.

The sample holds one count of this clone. The CDR3: CASRAGGAGTGANVLTF. In nucleotides, the CDR3 is TGTGCCAGCCGAGCGGGGGGGGCCGGAACTGGGGCCAACGTCCTGACTTTC. The chain carries TRBV27 and TRBJ2-6; 10 bases line up with TRBD2. Germline V gives CDR1 MNHEY, CDR2 SMNVEV (reference sequence). With 8 bases clipped from V and 2 bases from J, the junction kept 9 bases outside the gene matches. This CDR3 has 17 amino acids.

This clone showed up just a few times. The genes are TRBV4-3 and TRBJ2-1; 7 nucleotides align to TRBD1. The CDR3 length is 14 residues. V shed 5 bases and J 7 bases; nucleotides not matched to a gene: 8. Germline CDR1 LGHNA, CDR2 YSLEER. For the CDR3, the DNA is TGCGCCAGCAGCGTCCACAGGGGCGGGAATGAGCAGTTCTTC. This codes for CASSVHRGGNEQFF.

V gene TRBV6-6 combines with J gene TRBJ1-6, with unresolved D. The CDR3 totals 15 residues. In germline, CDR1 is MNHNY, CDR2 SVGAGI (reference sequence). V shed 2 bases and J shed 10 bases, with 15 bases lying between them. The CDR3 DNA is TGTGCCAGCAGTTACGCAGACATTGCTGGGTCACCCCTCCACTTT. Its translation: CASSYADIAGSPLHF.

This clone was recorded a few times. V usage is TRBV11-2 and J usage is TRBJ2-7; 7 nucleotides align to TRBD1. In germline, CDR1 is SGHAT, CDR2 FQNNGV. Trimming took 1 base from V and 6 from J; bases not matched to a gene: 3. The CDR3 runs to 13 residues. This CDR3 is CASSLGDSGEQYF. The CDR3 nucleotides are TGTGCCAGCAGCTTAGGGGACAGTGGCGAGCAGTACTTC.

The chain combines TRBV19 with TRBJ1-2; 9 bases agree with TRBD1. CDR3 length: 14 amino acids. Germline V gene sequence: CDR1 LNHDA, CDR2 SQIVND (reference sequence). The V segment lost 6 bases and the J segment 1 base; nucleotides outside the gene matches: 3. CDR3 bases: TGTGCCAGTAGCGACAGGGGGATTAACTATGGCTACACCTTC. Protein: CASSDRGINYGYTF.

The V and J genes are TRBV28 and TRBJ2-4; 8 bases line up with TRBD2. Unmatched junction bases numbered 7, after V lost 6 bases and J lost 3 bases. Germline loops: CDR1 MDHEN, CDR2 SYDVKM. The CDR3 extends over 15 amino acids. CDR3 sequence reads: CASSNSGTIKNIQYF. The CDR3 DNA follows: TGTGCCAGCAGCAATAGCGGGACCATCAAAAACATTCAGTACTTC. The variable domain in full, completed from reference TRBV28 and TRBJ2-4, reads DVKVTQSSRYLVKRTGEKVFLECVQDMDHENMFWYRQDPGLGLRLIYFSYDVKMKEKGDIPEGYSVSREKKERFSLILESASTNQTSMYLCASSNSGTIKNIQYFGAGTRLSVL.

CDR3 residues: CASSQVGGRIDGYTF. CDR3 DNA sequence: TGTGCCAGCAGCCAAGTGGGGGGGAGGATCGATGGCTACACCTTC. The chain employs TRBV3-1 (or the pseudogene TRBV3-2) and TRBJ1-2; D is possibly TRBD1 (5 bases). Trimming stripped 1 base from V and 6 bases from J, with 15 bases between. Germline values: CDR1 LGHDT, CDR2 YNNKEL (reference sequence). This CDR3 contains 15 residues.

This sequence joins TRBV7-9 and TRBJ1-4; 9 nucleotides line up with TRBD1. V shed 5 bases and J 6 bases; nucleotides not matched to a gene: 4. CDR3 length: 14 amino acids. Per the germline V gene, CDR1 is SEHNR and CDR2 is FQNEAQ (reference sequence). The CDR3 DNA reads TGTGCCAGCAGCCCGGACAGGGGTTATGAAAAACTGTTTTTT. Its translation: CASSPDRGYEKLFF.

The CDR3 sequence: CASSPEAGSSYEQYF. CDR3 nucleotide sequence: TGTGCCAGCAGCCCCGAAGCGGGTAGCTCCTACGAGCAGTACTTC. The chain carries TRBV11-2 and TRBJ2-7, with D tentatively TRBD2 (6 bases). The V gene's germline CDR1 is SGHAT and CDR2 FQNNGV. The CDR3 runs to 15 residues. Trimming shortened V by 5 bases and J by 0 bases, and 14 bases separated the two germline ends.

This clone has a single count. CDR3 sequence reads: CASSWATLAETQYF. The CDR3 DNA is TGTGCCAGCAGTTGGGCCACCTTGGCAGAGACCCAGTACTTC. The gene calls are TRBV28 and TRBJ2-5; D is uncertain. Germline-derived CDR1 and CDR2 are MDHEN and SYDVKM. Trimming pared 4 bases from V and 4 bases from J, leaving 13 bases between. The CDR3 runs to 14 residues.

The CDR3 here is CASIPPDTGELFF. CDR3 nucleotides: TGTGCCAGCATCCCTCCCGACACCGGGGAGCTGTTTTTT. This chain uses TRBV6-5 with TRBJ2-2; no reliable D call. This CDR3 region has 13 residues. Trimming removed 7 bases at V and 3 bases at J, with 9 bases between. Germline V gene sequence: CDR1 MNHEY, CDR2 SVGAGI.

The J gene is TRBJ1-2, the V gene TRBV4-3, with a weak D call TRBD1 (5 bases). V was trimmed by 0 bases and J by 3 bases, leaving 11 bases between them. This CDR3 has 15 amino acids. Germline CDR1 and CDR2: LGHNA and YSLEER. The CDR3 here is CASSQDRGIDYGYTF. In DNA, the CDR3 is TGCGCCAGCAGCCAAGATCGGGGGATCGACTATGGCTACACCTTC.

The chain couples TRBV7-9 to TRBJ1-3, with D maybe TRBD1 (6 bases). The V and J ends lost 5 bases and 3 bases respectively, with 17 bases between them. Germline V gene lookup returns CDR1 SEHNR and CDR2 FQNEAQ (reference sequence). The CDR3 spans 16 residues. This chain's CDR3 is CASSLQGGGYGNTIYF. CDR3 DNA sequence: TGTGCCAGCAGCCTACAGGGAGGGGGGTATGGAAACACCATATATTTT.

The CDR3 DNA reads TGTGCCAGCTCACCGCTCCCGGGTTTTCAAGAGACCCAGTACTTC. Protein: CASSPLPGFQETQYF. V gene TRBV18 combines with J gene TRBJ2-5; unclear D gene. This CDR3 has 15 amino acids. Germline CDR1 is KGHSH and CDR2 is LQKENI. With 3 bases removed from V and 2 bases from J, the gap between germline ends came to 13 bases.

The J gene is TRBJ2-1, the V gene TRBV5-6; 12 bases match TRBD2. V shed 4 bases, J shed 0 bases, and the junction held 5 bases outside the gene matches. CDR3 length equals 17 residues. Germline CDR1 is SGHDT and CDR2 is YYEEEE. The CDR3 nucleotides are TGTGCCAGCAGCATCGGACTAGCGGGGCGCTCCTACAATGAGCAGTTCTTC. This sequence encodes CASSIGLAGRSYNEQFF.

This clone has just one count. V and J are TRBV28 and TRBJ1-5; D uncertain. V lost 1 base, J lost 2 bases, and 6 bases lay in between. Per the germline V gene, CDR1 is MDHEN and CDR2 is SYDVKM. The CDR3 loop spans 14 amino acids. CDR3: CASSLLEGNQPQHF. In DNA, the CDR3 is TGTGCCAGCAGTTTATTAGAAGGCAATCAGCCCCAGCATTTT.

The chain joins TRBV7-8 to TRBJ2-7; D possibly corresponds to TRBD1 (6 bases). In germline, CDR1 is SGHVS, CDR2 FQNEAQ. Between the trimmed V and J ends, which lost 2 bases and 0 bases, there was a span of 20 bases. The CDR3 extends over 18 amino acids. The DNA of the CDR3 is TGTGCCAGCAGCTTACCCCGGATGGCTGACAGGAACTCCTACGAGCAGTACTTC. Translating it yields CASSLPRMADRNSYEQYF.

CDR3 nucleotide sequence: TGTGCCAGCTCTCTCGGGACTAGCGGGAGGGTCTCCTACGAGCAGTACTTC. Translating it yields CASSLGTSGRVSYEQYF. This chain joins TRBV18 and TRBJ2-7; 16 bases match TRBD2. The V and J ends lost 6 bases and 0 bases, in that order; junction bases with no gene match: 5. This CDR3 comprises 17 residues. Germline V gene data show CDR1 as KGHSH and CDR2 as LQKENI.